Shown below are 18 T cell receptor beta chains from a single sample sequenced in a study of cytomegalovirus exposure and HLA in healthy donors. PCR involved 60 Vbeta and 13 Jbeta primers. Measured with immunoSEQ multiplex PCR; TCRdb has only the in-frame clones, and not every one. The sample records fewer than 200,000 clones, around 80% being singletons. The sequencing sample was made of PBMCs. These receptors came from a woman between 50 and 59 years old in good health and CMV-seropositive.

CDR3 region: CAWKLPGANVLTF. DNA for the CDR3: TGTGCCTGGAAGCTACCTGGGGCCAACGTCCTGACTTTC. This sequence joins TRBV30 and TRBJ2-6; no clear D. From germline, CDR1 is GTSNPN and CDR2 SVGIG (reference sequence). V lost 4 bases and J 2 bases, leaving 6 bases between the germline ends. The CDR3 loop spans 13 amino acids. Full variable domain (missing parts from reference TRBV30 and TRBJ2-6): SQTIHQWPATLVQPVGSPLSLECTVEGTSNPNLYWYRQAAGRGLQLLFYSVGIGQISSEVPQNLSASRPQDRQFILSSKKLLLSDSGFYLCAWKLPGANVLTFGAGSRLTVL.

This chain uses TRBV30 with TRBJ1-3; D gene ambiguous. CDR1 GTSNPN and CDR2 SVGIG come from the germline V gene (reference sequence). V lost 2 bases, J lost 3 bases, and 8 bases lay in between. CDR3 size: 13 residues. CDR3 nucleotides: TGTGCCTGGAGTTTTCGAGTTGGAAACACCATATATTTT. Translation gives CAWSFRVGNTIYF.

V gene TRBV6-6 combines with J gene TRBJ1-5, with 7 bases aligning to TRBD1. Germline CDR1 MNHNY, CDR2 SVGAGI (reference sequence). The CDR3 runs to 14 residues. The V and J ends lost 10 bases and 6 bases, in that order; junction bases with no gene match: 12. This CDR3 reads CATRGGGRGQPQHF. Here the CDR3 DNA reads TGTGCCACCCGAGGAGGGGGCAGGGGTCAGCCCCAGCATTTT.

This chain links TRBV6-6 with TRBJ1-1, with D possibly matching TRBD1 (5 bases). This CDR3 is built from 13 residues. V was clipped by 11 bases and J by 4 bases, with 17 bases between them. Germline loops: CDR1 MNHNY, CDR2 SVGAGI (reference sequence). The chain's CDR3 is CAHVWGQGTEAFF. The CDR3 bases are TGTGCCCACGTTTGGGGCCAAGGCACTGAAGCTTTCTTT.

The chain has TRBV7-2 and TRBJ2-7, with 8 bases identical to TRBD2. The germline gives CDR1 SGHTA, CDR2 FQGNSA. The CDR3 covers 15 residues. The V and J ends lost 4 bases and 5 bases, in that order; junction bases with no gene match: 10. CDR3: CASSSTKAGGHEQYF. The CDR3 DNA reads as TGTGCCAGCAGCTCCACAAAGGCGGGGGGACACGAGCAGTACTTC.

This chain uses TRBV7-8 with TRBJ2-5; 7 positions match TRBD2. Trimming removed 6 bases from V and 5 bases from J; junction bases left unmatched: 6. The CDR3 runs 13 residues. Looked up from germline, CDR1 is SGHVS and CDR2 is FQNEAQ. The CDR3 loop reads CASRSGLRETQYF. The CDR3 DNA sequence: TGTGCCAGCAGGTCGGGACTAAGGGAGACCCAGTACTTC.

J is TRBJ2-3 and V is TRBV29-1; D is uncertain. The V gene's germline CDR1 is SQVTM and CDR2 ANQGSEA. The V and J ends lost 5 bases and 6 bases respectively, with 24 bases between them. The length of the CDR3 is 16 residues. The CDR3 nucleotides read TGCAGCGTTCCGTACCCCACAAGCGCGAACCGGGATACGCAGTATTTT. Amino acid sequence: CSVPYPTSANRDTQYF.

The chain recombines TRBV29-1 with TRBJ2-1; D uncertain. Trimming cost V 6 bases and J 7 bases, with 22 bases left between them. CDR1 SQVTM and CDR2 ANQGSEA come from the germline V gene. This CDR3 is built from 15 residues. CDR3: CSVPRVPTIVNEQFF. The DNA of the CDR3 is TGCAGCGTGCCCCGAGTACCCACGATTGTGAATGAGCAGTTCTTC.

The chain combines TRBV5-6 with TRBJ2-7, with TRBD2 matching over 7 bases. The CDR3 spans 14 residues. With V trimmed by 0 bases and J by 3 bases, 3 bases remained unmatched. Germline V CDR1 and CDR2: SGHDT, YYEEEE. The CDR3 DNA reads TGTGCCAGCAGCTTGGAGGGAGGGTTCTACGAGCAGTACTTC. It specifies CASSLEGGFYEQYF.

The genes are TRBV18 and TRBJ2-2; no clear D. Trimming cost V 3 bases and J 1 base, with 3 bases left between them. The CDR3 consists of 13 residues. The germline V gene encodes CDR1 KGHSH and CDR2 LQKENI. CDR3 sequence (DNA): TGTGCCAGCTCACCCAGGAACACCGGGGAGCTGTTTTTT. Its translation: CASSPRNTGELFF.

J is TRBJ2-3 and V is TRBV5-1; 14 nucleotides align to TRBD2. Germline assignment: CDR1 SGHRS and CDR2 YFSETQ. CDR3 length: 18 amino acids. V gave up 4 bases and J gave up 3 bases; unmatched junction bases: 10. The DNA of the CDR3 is TGCGCCAGCAGCACTGGGACTAGCGGGAGTGGGGGGACAGATACGCAGTATTTT. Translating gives CASSTGTSGSGGTDTQYF.

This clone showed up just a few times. In DNA, the CDR3 is TGTGCCAGCAGTGAAGTGGGACAGCCGAACACTGAAGCTTTCTTT. It translates to CASSEVGQPNTEAFF. J is TRBJ1-1 and V is TRBV2; TRBD1 aligns across 7 bases. Trimming took 1 base from V and 1 from J; bases not matched to a gene: 3. This CDR3 region has 15 residues. Germline CDR1 and CDR2: SNHLY and FYNNEI.

CDR3 region: CASSVSGSSGNTIYF. CDR3 coding DNA: TGTGCCAGCAGCGTATCAGGGTCCTCTGGAAACACCATATATTTT. V usage is TRBV9 and J usage is TRBJ1-3; weak D call: TRBD1 (5 bases). This CDR3 contains 15 residues. Germline CDR1 SGDLS, CDR2 YYNGEE. The V end was cut by 1 base, the J end by 0 bases, with 8 bases between.

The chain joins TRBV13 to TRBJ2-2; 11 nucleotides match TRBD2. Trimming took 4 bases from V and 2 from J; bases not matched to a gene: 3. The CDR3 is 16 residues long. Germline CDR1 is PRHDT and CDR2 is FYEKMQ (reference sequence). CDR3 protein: CASSSGTSGNTGELFF. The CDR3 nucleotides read TGTGCCAGCAGCTCCGGGACTAGCGGTAACACCGGGGAGCTGTTTTTT.

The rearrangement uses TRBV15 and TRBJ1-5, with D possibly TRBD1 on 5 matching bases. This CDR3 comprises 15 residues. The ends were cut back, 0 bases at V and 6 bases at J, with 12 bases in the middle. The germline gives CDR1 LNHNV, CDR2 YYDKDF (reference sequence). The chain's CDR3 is CATSREVPGLQPQHF. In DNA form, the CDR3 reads TGTGCCACCAGCAGAGAGGTCCCAGGGCTTCAGCCCCAGCATTTT. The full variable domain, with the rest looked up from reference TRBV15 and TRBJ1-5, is DAMVIQNPRYQVTQFGKPVTLSCSQTLNHNVMYWYQQKSSQAPKLLFHYYDKDFNNEADTPDNFQSRRPNTSFCFLDIRSPGLGDTAMYLCATSREVPGLQPQHFGDGTRLSIL.

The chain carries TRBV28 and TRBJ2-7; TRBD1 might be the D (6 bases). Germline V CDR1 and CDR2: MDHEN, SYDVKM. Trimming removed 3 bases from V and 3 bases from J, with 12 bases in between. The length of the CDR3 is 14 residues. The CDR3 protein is CASSLTGELYEQYF. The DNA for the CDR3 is TGTGCCAGCAGTTTGACAGGAGAACTCTACGAGCAGTACTTC.

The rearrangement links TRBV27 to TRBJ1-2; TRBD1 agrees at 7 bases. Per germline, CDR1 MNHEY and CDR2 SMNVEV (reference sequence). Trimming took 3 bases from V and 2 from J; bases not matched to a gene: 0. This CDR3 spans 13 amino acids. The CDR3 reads CASSLGQNYGYTF. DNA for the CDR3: TGTGCCAGCAGTTTGGGACAGAACTATGGCTACACCTTC.

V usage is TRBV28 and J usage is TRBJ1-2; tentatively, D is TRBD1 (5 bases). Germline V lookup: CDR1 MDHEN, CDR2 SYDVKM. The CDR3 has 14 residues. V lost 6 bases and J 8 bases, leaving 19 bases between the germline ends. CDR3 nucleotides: TGTGCCAGCAGGCCCTCGGGCAGGGTGGACGGCTACACCTTC. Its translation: CASRPSGRVDGYTF.